The 9 T cell receptor beta chains given below trace back to one sample, sequenced in a study of blood T cell repertoires in COVID-19. Only in-frame clones appear in the TCRdb table, and some are missing; sequencing was by immunoSEQ multiplex PCR. This sample carries roughly 220,000 clones, around 87% of them seen once, and the ten largest clones take around 15%. The sample taken for sequencing was PBMCs or T cells enriched from blood (not recorded which). These TCRs come from a young man who had been exposed to COVID-19.

The rearrangement joins TRBV27 to TRBJ1-3; D gene unclear. The germline CDR1 and CDR2 sequences are MNHEY and SMNVEV (reference sequence). The V and J ends lost 5 bases and 4 bases respectively, with 12 bases between them. The CDR3 totals 14 residues. The CDR3 loop is CASSESRVGNTIYF. The DNA of the CDR3 is TGTGCCAGCAGTGAATCGAGGGTAGGAAACACCATATATTTT.

V is TRBV19 and J is TRBJ2-3; unclear D gene. Germline values: CDR1 LNHDA, CDR2 SQIVND (reference sequence). The CDR3 has 14 amino acids. The V gene lost 3 bases and the J gene lost 2 bases, with 9 bases spanning the gap. CDR3 amino acids: CASSMGQVTDTQYF. The CDR3 DNA reads as TGTGCCAGTAGTATGGGTCAGGTCACAGATACGCAGTATTTT.

The V call is TRBV7-9, the J call TRBJ1-2; D is uncertain. Germline V CDR1 and CDR2: SEHNR, FQNEAQ (reference sequence). V lost 5 bases to trimming and J lost 3 bases, with 13 bases between them. The CDR3 has 14 amino acids. The CDR3 coding sequence is TGTGCCAGCAGCCTAGGGAGTAGTGACTATGGCTACACCTTC. This encodes CASSLGSSDYGYTF.

This chain connects TRBV25-1 to TRBJ1-1; no reliable D call. Germline loops: CDR1 MGHDK, CDR2 SYGVNS. The length of the CDR3 is 14 residues. V lost 4 bases to trimming and J lost 5 bases, with 14 bases between them. CDR3 DNA: TGTGCCAGCAGTGTCGGAGGTAGGTGGACTGAAGCTTTCTTT. Protein: CASSVGGRWTEAFF.

The chain is built from TRBV7-9 and TRBJ2-7, with D perhaps matching TRBD2 (5 bases). The V end was cut by 1 base, the J end by 6 bases, with 13 bases between. The CDR3 extends over 14 amino acids. The V gene's germline CDR1 is SEHNR and CDR2 FQNEAQ (reference sequence). This CDR3 is CASSLVGSRGEQYF. The CDR3 DNA is TGTGCCAGCAGCTTAGTGGGGAGTAGAGGCGAGCAGTACTTC.

This chain connects TRBV10-1 to TRBJ1-4; no firm D call. The germline V gene has CDR1 WNHNN and CDR2 SYGVQD (reference sequence). The CDR3 contains 15 residues. The ends were cut back, 0 bases at V and 7 bases at J, with 12 bases in the middle. The CDR3: CASSESSRKSEKLFF. For the CDR3, the DNA is TGCGCCAGCAGTGAGTCGTCGCGGAAGAGTGAAAAACTGTTTTTT.

The chain couples TRBV19 to TRBJ2-5, with 8 bases that match TRBD2. The V segment lost 4 bases and the J segment 3 bases; nucleotides outside the gene matches: 13. This CDR3 comprises 17 residues. Germline V CDR1 and CDR2: LNHDA, SQIVND (reference sequence). The CDR3 reads CASSTLLELAVKETQYF. As DNA, the CDR3 is TGTGCCAGTAGTACCCTCCTTGAACTAGCGGTAAAAGAGACCCAGTACTTC.

This clone was counted a few times. This chain uses TRBV3-1 (or the pseudogene TRBV3-2) with TRBJ2-6; 11 nucleotides line up with TRBD1. The CDR3 is 19 residues long. Trimming at V came to 4 bases and at J to 0 bases, leaving 8 bases not matched to a gene. Germline V lookup: CDR1 LGHDT, CDR2 YNNKEL (reference sequence). CDR3 amino acids: CASSLRDRGSPSGANVLTF. In DNA, the CDR3 is TGTGCCAGCAGCCTGCGGGACAGGGGGTCCCCCTCTGGGGCCAACGTCCTGACTTTC.

This clone appeared once. The chain employs TRBV6-2 or TRBV6-3 and TRBJ1-1; D may be TRBD1 (5 bases). Looked up from germline, CDR1 is MNHEY and CDR2 is SVGEGT. V was trimmed by 3 bases and J by 5 bases, leaving 10 bases between them. This CDR3 is 13 amino acids long. The CDR3 sequence: CASSYLGETEAFF. The CDR3 coding sequence is TGTGCCAGCAGTTATCTAGGGGAAACTGAAGCTTTCTTT.